The clone carrying this T cell receptor beta chain was seen many times. The antigen remains undetermined. This sample was taken from a study of identical twins. Notes on the study in general: Beta clonotypes that were abundant in cord blood contained fewer insertions, a pattern absent from memory repertoires. Twins' excess sharing was less marked for out-of-frame beta sequences.

A universal primer site came from template switching; cDNA carried unique molecular identifiers. TCRdb itself ran the 5' RACE reads through MiXCR, one entry per CDR3 protein. The sample has around 370,000 distinct CDR3 sequences; 8.5% to 10% are singletons. The CDR3 is made up of 16 amino acids. Trimming pared 2 bases from V and 2 bases from J, leaving 14 bases between. Germline V gene sequence: CDR1 ENHRY, CDR2 SYGVKD. Sequenced input: naive T cells sorted from blood. The TCR sequence derives from a woman aged 50 to 60 in good health. The chain recombines TRBV10-3 with TRBJ2-3; perhaps TRBD2 as D (6 bases). CDR3: CAISEGLARFTDTQYF. The DNA of the CDR3 is TGTGCCATCAGTGAGGGGCTAGCGCGATTCACAGATACGCAGTATTTT.